This TCR beta chain was obtained from a study of PD-1 blockade in mismatch repair-deficient tumors. In its sample, this clone was seen a few times. The antigen remains undetermined. Germline V gene data show CDR1 as SGHRS and CDR2 as YFSETQ. With V trimmed by 4 bases and J by 4 bases, 6 bases remained unmatched. This CDR3 region has 15 residues. Mismatch repair deficiency was confirmed in all patients, by PCR or immunohistochemistry. Whole-study results and caveats: Tumor-resident clones, often undetectable pretreatment in blood, expanded then contracted after pembrolizumab.

The method was immunoSEQ multiplex PCR; TCRdb's version includes in-frame clones alone and lacks a portion of them. The data contain around 38,000 clones, around 79% of them singletons. The chain carries TRBV5-1 and TRBJ2-1; TRBD1 matches 9 bases. Source: peripheral blood, taken 4 weeks after starting pembrolizumab. The sequence came from an adult with mismatch repair-deficient cancer. The CDR3 bases are TGCGCCAGCAGCCCCGACGGACAGGGGTACAATGAGCAGTTCTTC. The encoded protein is CASSPDGQGYNEQFF.